Detailed here is one T cell receptor beta chain. This clonotype has only one observation. Its binding antigen is unknown. The input lacks base qualities; no much larger clone sits a single base away. Resting on one read, the evidence is weak. High-throughput TCR beta sequencing profiled peripheral blood CD8+ and CD4+ T cells from healthy donors, Susac syndrome patients and multiple sclerosis patients. Recently defined diagnostic criteria for definite or probable disease were met by the Susac syndrome patients. CD8+ TEMRA cells were enriched by FACS, while bulk CD8+ and CD4+ T cells were purified by magnetic negative isolation. Blood was drawn into EDTA tubes, processed within 24 hours, and PBMCs were isolated by density gradient centrifugation. PBMCs destined for TCR sequencing were cryopreserved in liquid nitrogen and later thawed in a 37 °C water bath. A purity of at least 90% was achieved for sorted or isolated CD4+, CD8+ and CD8+ TEMRA cells.

The CDR3 spans 13 residues, from the cysteine through the phenylalanine. The sequence is cut down to CDR3 DNA, 39 bases in frame from base 1. The germline V gene specifies SGHAT as CDR1 and FQNNGV as CDR2. The sample belongs to a study of CD8 T cells in Susac syndrome (dated by TCRdb to between 2019 and 2020). For context, the study as a whole: Among the Susac syndrome patients who were sequenced, clinically active disease was present in six and clinical remission was observed in 8 or 9. Susac syndrome patients were therapy-naive, on corticosteroids (some also receiving IVIg), or on IVIg alone at blood withdrawal. Repertoire sequencing was used to test whether CD8+ T cell activation and differentiation in Susac syndrome was antigen driven. Clonality of the CD8+ T cell repertoire was compared between more than 10 healthy donors, roughly 14 Susac syndrome patients and some 15 multiple sclerosis patients.

RNA was extracted using the RNeasy kit, and roughly 0.5 to 1 microgram was reverse transcribed with random hexamers. The immunoSEQ multiplex PCR assay, which covers 54 Vbeta and 13 Jbeta segments, was used to amplify TCR beta CDR3 regions. PCR amplification bias was corrected by using a synthetic template baseline for primer optimization and computational correction. The study's own analysis went as follows. Reads were annotated to V, D and J genes per IMGT and analyzed with immunoSEQ Analyzer, keeping only productive sequences. To calculate clonality, Shannon entropy was normalized by log2 of the number of productive unique sequences and then subtracted from one. For each patient and control, public and private clones were evaluated among the 100 most prevalent clones. Clones were defined as Susac-specific if absent from the healthy and MS cohorts, from around 1,000 published viral clones and from other ImmuneACCESS disease sequences. TCRdb passed the public sequencing reads through fastp at Q25 and MiXCR, retaining productive beta sequences. Identical CDR3 protein sequences are pooled into one entry, listed with their most common genes and DNA. The V and J calls reflect TCRdb's pipeline rather than the authors' work. The sample yields approximately 190,000 distinct CDR3 sequences; about 95% were counted once. The ten largest clones add up to about 0.15% of the sample.

The full study reports these points: In the total CD8+ and CD8+ TEMRA repertoires, about 16 and five Susac-specific public clones, respectively, were identified. The study acknowledged that relatively few individuals were included in the TCR sequencing and HLA analysis. Clonal expansion was observed in Susac syndrome CD8+ repertoires, with the highest expansion in CD8+ TEMRA cells and greater expansion in clinically active than in remitting patients.

The rearrangement combines TRBV11-2 with TRBJ2-1; no D segment can be confidently identified. The end of the DNA is better explained by TRBJ2-7, so the J call may be wrong. What was sequenced was CD8+ T cells from PBMCs. This clonotype originated in a human donor with Susac syndrome. The nucleotides are TGTGCCAGCAGCTTAGTGGACGGACACGAGCAGTACTTC. This yields the protein CASSLVDGHEQYF.